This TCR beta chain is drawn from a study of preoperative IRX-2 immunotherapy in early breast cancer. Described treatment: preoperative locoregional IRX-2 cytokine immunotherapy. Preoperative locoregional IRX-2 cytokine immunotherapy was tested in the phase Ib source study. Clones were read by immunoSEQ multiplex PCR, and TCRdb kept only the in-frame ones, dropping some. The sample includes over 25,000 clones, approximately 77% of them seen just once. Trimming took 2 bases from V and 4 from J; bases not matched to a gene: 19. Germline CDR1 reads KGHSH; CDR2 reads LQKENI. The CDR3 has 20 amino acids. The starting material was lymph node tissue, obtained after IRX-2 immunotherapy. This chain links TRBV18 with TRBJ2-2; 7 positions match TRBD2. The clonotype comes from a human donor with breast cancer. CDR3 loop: CASSPNRKTRREASTGELFF. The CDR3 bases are TGTGCCAGCTCACCAAATCGTAAGACAAGACGGGAGGCGAGCACCGGGGAGCTGTTTTTT.